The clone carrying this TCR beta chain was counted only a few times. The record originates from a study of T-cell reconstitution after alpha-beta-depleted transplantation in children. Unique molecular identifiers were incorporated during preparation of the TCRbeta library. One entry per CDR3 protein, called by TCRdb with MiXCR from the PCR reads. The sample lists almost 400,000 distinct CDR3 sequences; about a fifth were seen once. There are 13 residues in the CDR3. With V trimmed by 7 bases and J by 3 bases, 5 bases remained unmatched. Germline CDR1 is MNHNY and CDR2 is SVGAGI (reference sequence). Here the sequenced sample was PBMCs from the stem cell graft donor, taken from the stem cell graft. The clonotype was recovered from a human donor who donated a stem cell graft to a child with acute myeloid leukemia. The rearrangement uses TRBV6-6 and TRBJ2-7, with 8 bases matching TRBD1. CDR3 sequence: CASTRGRYYEQYF. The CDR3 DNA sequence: TGTGCCAGCACCAGGGGGCGCTACTACGAGCAGTACTTC.